One and the same sample provided the 21 T cell receptor beta chains below, sequenced in a study of graft-versus-host responses after intestinal transplantation. Intraepithelial and lamina propria lymphocytes were isolated from graft specimens. Sequencing was performed with immunoSEQ multiplex PCR; in TCRdb, only in-frame clones are kept and a portion is missing. The sample records some 16,000 clones, 65% to 90% being singletons. Specimen: ileum tissue, collected 17 days after transplant. The receptor set was obtained from a human patient who received an intestinal transplant, so some T cells may come from the graft donor.

The V and J genes are TRBV6-1 and TRBJ1-5; tentative D call: TRBD1 (6 bases). Germline V gene data show CDR1 as MNHNS and CDR2 as SASEGT. Trimming stripped 3 bases from V and 7 bases from J, with 13 bases between. CDR3 length: 14 residues. In DNA, the CDR3 is TGTGCCAGCAGTGAGGGGGCGCCGGGGCAGCCCCAGCATTTT. This gives the protein CASSEGAPGQPQHF.

The chain has TRBV2 and TRBJ2-3; 12 nucleotides agree with TRBD2. The V gene end was trimmed by 6 bases and the J gene end by 4 bases; junction bases not matched to a gene: 8. The CDR3 loop spans 16 amino acids. The germline V gene encodes CDR1 SNHLY and CDR2 FYNNEI. CDR3 region: CASRDLAGGRADTQYF. In nucleotides, the CDR3 is TGTGCCAGCAGGGACCTAGCGGGAGGGCGCGCAGATACGCAGTATTTT.

J is TRBJ2-1 and V is TRBV6-1, with D possibly matching TRBD1 (5 bases). Trimming took off 5 bases at V and 4 bases at J, with 12 bases between the two ends. In germline, CDR1 is MNHNS, CDR2 SASEGT. The CDR3 length is 14 residues. Written as DNA, the CDR3 is TGTGCCAGCAGTCCACAAGGGGATTACAATGAGCAGTTCTTC. As protein: CASSPQGDYNEQFF.

V gene TRBV11-2 combines with J gene TRBJ2-1; possibly TRBD2 for D (6 bases). Per the germline V gene, CDR1 is SGHAT and CDR2 is FQNNGV. Between the trimmed V and J ends, which lost 5 bases and 6 bases, there was a span of 11 bases. This CDR3 region has 13 residues. CDR3 coding DNA: TGTGCCAGCAGCCCGACTAGATTCAATGAGCAGTTCTTC. As protein: CASSPTRFNEQFF.

This chain connects TRBV28 to TRBJ2-5; 10 nucleotides agree with TRBD2. The germline V gene has CDR1 MDHEN and CDR2 SYDVKM. V was clipped by 6 bases and J by 4 bases; unmatched bases: 8. The length of the CDR3 is 15 residues. CDR3 sequence: CASSQSGRVGETQYF. Here the CDR3 DNA reads TGTGCCAGCAGCCAAAGCGGGAGGGTAGGAGAGACCCAGTACTTC.

The chain carries TRBV6-6 and TRBJ2-1; 8 bases fit TRBD2. The trim removed 7 bases at V and 7 bases at J, leaving 6 bases unmatched. Germline V CDR1 and CDR2: MNHNY, SVGAGI (reference sequence). The CDR3 is 13 residues long. This CDR3 reads CASIIGRENEQFF. CDR3 bases: TGTGCCAGCATCATCGGGAGGGAGAATGAGCAGTTCTTC.

The chain uses TRBV25-1 and TRBJ1-1; 8 bases map to TRBD1. The V gene end was trimmed by 5 bases and the J gene end by 3 bases; junction bases not matched to a gene: 14. CDR3 size: 17 residues. Germline V gives CDR1 MGHDK, CDR2 SYGVNS. CDR3 residues: CASSSRGPSWGHTEAFF. CDR3 nucleotides: TGTGCCAGCAGTTCCAGGGGGCCTTCTTGGGGTCACACTGAAGCTTTCTTT.

CDR3 in amino acids: CATSRDFLGQRLVAQHF. CDR3 DNA: TGTGCCACCAGCAGAGATTTTTTGGGGCAGCGTTTAGTAGCCCAGCATTTT. This chain joins TRBV15 and TRBJ1-5; possible D gene TRBD1, 5 bases. There are 17 residues in the CDR3. V gave up 0 bases and J gave up 11 bases, with 23 bases separating them. Germline V gene data show CDR1 as LNHNV and CDR2 as YYDKDF (reference sequence).

This chain uses TRBV28 with TRBJ2-7; D is unresolved. Deletions cut 3 bases from V and 3 bases from J, with 9 bases between. The CDR3 contains 13 residues. From germline, CDR1 is MDHEN and CDR2 SYDVKM. The CDR3 nucleotides read TGTGCCAGCAGTTTTGGGGTAATCTACGAGCAGTACTTC. It encodes CASSFGVIYEQYF.

J is TRBJ2-6 and V is TRBV5-5; D possibly corresponds to TRBD2 (6 bases). The CDR3 is made up of 16 amino acids. V was shortened by 4 bases and J by 0 bases, with 11 bases between the two germline ends. Germline CDR1 reads SGHKS; CDR2 reads YYEKEE (reference sequence). The CDR3, as DNA: TGTGCCAGCAGCCTGGGACTGACCTCTGGGGCCAACGTCCTGACTTTC. It yields the protein CASSLGLTSGANVLTF.

The rearrangement joins TRBV9 to TRBJ2-7; maybe TRBD2 (5 bases). The V end was cut by 1 base, the J end by 0 bases, with 8 bases between. Germline-derived CDR1 and CDR2 are SGDLS and YYNGEE. The CDR3 has 14 amino acids. The CDR3 DNA is TGTGCCAGCAGCGTATATGAGGGCTCCTACGAGCAGTACTTC. It specifies CASSVYEGSYEQYF.

The V gene is TRBV6-1, the J gene TRBJ1-3; a possible D gene is TRBD1 (6 bases). CDR3 length: 14 amino acids. CDR1 is MNHNS, CDR2 SASEGT, per germline. Trimming pared 8 bases from V and 0 bases from J, leaving 11 bases between. The CDR3 protein is CASARTVSGNTIYF. CDR3 DNA: TGTGCCAGCGCCCGGACAGTCTCTGGAAACACCATATATTTT.

The chain recombines TRBV30 with TRBJ1-2; D unclear. Per germline, CDR1 GTSNPN and CDR2 SVGIG (reference sequence). The CDR3 sequence is 15 residues long. Trimming took 0 bases from V and 0 from J, leaving 11 bases between them. For the CDR3, the DNA is TGTGCCTGGAGTGTTGCGGGGTCCGCTAACTATGGCTACACCTTC. It yields the protein CAWSVAGSANYGYTF.

The chain is built from TRBV6-1 and TRBJ2-6, with D possibly TRBD1 on 6 matching bases. CDR3 size: 16 residues. Germline values: CDR1 MNHNS, CDR2 SASEGT. Between the trimmed V and J ends, which lost 1 base and 4 bases, there was a span of 11 bases. Here the CDR3 DNA reads TGTGCCAGCAGTGAAGGCCAGGGGACCGGGGCCAACGTCCTGACTTTC. As protein: CASSEGQGTGANVLTF.

This sequence joins TRBV23-1 and TRBJ2-2, with TRBD2 matching over 8 bases. TRBV23-1 is an ORF, with its function uncertain. J gave up 5 bases and V 6 bases, and 5 bases lay outside the gene matches. The CDR3 has 14 residues. This CDR3 is CASSRRGGTGELFF. DNA for the CDR3: TGCGCCAGCAGCCGTCGGGGGGGTACCGGGGAGCTGTTTTTT.

As regards this clone: This specimen includes other DNA sequences encoding the same CDR3. The chain recombines TRBV29-1 with TRBJ2-1; no firm D call. The CDR3 has 13 residues. Germline V lookup: CDR1 SQVTM, CDR2 ANQGSEA. V dropped 4 bases and J dropped 1 base, with 8 bases sitting between them. The CDR3, as DNA: TGCAGCGTTGGTGGCTTGTCCTACAATGAGCAGTTCTTC. It yields the protein CSVGGLSYNEQFF.

The rearrangement links TRBV2 to TRBJ2-7; D call uncertain. The V end was cut by 3 bases, the J end by 3 bases, with 18 bases between. The germline V gene has CDR1 SNHLY and CDR2 FYNNEI. The CDR3 spans 16 residues. CDR3 sequence: CASSDVRQSAVYEQYF. The CDR3 DNA sequence: TGTGCCAGCAGTGATGTCCGGCAATCTGCAGTCTACGAGCAGTACTTC.

This rearrangement joins TRBV19 to TRBJ2-1; the D gene could be TRBD1 or TRBD2 (5 bases each). The CDR3 contains 15 residues. Trimming stripped 9 bases from V and 0 bases from J, with 15 bases between. The germline CDR1 and CDR2 sequences are LNHDA and SQIVND (reference sequence). CDR3 DNA: TGTGCCAGCCGGGGACGGCAGAGCTCCTACAATGAGCAGTTCTTC. Translation: CASRGRQSSYNEQFF. The complete variable domain, with remaining parts taken from reference TRBV19 and TRBJ2-1, reads DGGITQSPKYLFRKEGQNVTLSCEQNLNHDAMYWYRQDPGQGLRLIYYSQIVNDFQKGDIAEGYSVSREKKESFPLTVTSAQKNPTAFYLCASRGRQSSYNEQFFGPGTRLTVL.

This clone has just one count. This sequence joins TRBV5-1 and TRBJ2-3; tentatively, D is TRBD2 (6 bases). Germline CDR1 SGHRS, CDR2 YFSETQ. CDR3 length: 16 residues. Trimming removed 1 base at V and 4 bases at J, with 16 bases between. The CDR3 reads CASSLLGAGVSDTQYF. The CDR3 nucleotides are TGCGCCAGCAGCTTGTTAGGAGCGGGCGTCTCAGATACGCAGTATTTT.

This CDR3 is CASSYYQGPQGEQYF. CDR3 coding DNA: TGTGCCAGCAGTTACTACCAGGGACCCCAAGGGGAGCAGTACTTC. The genes are TRBV6-6 and TRBJ2-7, with D perhaps TRBD1 or TRBD2 (5 bases each). The CDR3 sequence is 15 residues long. V lost 1 base, J lost 7 bases, and 17 bases lay in between. Germline loops: CDR1 MNHNY, CDR2 SVGAGI (reference sequence).

This chain connects TRBV21-1 to TRBJ2-5. TRBV21-1 corresponds to a pseudogene. The length of the CDR3 is 13 residues. CDR3 in amino acids: CASSERGPETQYF. The CDR3 DNA follows: TGTGCCAGCAGCGAGAGGGGTCCCGAGACCCAGTACTTC.